This T cell receptor (beta chain) appears in the sequencing data of a study of long-term antiretroviral therapy in people with HIV. At the survey level, the v3.0 immunoSEQ assay was run. Here immunoSEQ multiplex PCR was the method, and the copy in TCRdb shows in-frame clones only, minus some. The sample lists about 16,000 clones; around 83% were seen once. The V gene's germline CDR1 is MDHEN and CDR2 SYDVKM. V lost 4 bases to trimming and J lost 7 bases; unmatched junction nucleotides: 4. The CDR3 has 14 residues. The genes are TRBV28 and TRBJ2-1; 10 bases match TRBD2. Here the sequenced sample was unsorted PBMCs, taken 0.5 years after starting antiretroviral therapy. The source is a woman aged 40 to 55 with HIV. CDR3 region: CASSSSGRRNEQFF. The DNA for the CDR3 is TGTGCCAGCAGTTCTAGCGGGAGAAGGAATGAGCAGTTCTTC.